This T cell receptor (beta chain) was observed in a study of blood T cell repertoires in COVID-19. Study as a whole: The samples span acute and convalescent COVID-19 from the United States, Italy and Spain.

Clones were sequenced by immunoSEQ multiplex PCR, and TCRdb holds only the in-frame ones, with some missing. The sample holds about 220,000 clones, approximately 91% seen once. Losses at the gene ends were 4 bases for V and 6 bases for J; bases not matched to a gene: 5. This CDR3 is 14 amino acids long. Per germline, CDR1 SEHNR and CDR2 FQNEAQ (reference sequence). The clonotype originates from a middle-aged man with acute or convalescent COVID-19. The specimen sequenced was peripheral blood. The J gene is TRBJ2-7, the V gene TRBV7-9, with 11 bases matching TRBD1. The CDR3 bases are TGTGCCAGCAGCTCCCGGACAGGGGGCTTCGAGCAGTACTTC. Protein product: CASSSRTGGFEQYF.